Each of the 32 T cell receptor beta chains below was sequenced from the same sample in a study of cytomegalovirus exposure and HLA in healthy donors. The PCR ran on 60 Vbeta and 13 Jbeta primers. Generated by immunoSEQ multiplex PCR, the TCRdb table keeps only in-frame clones and is missing some. The data show fewer than 200,000 clones, 75% to 85% seen once. Material for sequencing was PBMCs. The source is a man between 45 and 60 years old in good health and CMV-seropositive.

This chain uses TRBV28 with TRBJ2-7; D is perhaps TRBD2 (5 bases). Trimming took 1 base from V and 3 from J, leaving 10 bases between them. This CDR3 is 14 amino acids long. The germline V gene encodes CDR1 MDHEN and CDR2 SYDVKM. CDR3 coding DNA: TGTGCCAGCAGTTTATACGGTGGGAGCTACGAGCAGTACTTC. Translated: CASSLYGGSYEQYF.

This clone was counted once. This chain connects TRBV2 to TRBJ2-7; D is possibly TRBD2 (7 bases). V lost 7 bases to trimming and J lost 0 bases, with 19 bases between them. The CDR3 is made up of 16 amino acids. The germline gives CDR1 SNHLY, CDR2 FYNNEI. The CDR3, as DNA: TGTGCCAGCACCATCTCGGGGGGCCCGAGCTCCTACGAGCAGTACTTC. Protein: CASTISGGPSSYEQYF.

V usage is TRBV5-1 and J usage is TRBJ1-5; 7 bases map to TRBD1. Trimming removed 0 bases from V and 6 bases from J; junction bases left unmatched: 3. This CDR3 comprises 14 residues. Germline V gene lookup returns CDR1 SGHRS and CDR2 YFSETQ. DNA of the CDR3: TGCGCCAGCAGCTTGGGACAGGGAGGTCAGCCCCAGCATTTT. As protein: CASSLGQGGQPQHF.

V is TRBV28 and J is TRBJ2-1; 8 bases agree with TRBD2. Germline V gives CDR1 MDHEN, CDR2 SYDVKM. V lost 6 bases to trimming and J lost 3 bases; unmatched junction nucleotides: 13. CDR3 length: 17 amino acids. CDR3 protein: CASSLYLELADYNEQFF. The DNA of the CDR3 is TGTGCCAGCAGCCTCTACCTCGAACTAGCGGACTACAATGAGCAGTTCTTC.

A few counts support this clone. The rearrangement joins TRBV6-5 to TRBJ2-1; D not resolved. Germline values: CDR1 MNHEY, CDR2 SVGAGI. The CDR3 covers 13 residues. The V and J ends lost 8 bases and 4 bases respectively, with 12 bases between them. Here the CDR3 reads CASGAGAYNEQFF. The CDR3 nucleotides are TGTGCCAGCGGAGCCGGCGCATACAATGAGCAGTTCTTC.

V gene TRBV5-1 combines with J gene TRBJ1-1; perhaps TRBD1 as D (5 bases). The CDR3 is 14 amino acids. Per the germline V gene, CDR1 is SGHRS and CDR2 is YFSETQ. Trimming stripped 7 bases from V and 4 bases from J, with 17 bases between. This chain's CDR3 is CASRSLQGGTEAFF. For the CDR3, the DNA is TGCGCCAGCCGCTCTCTCCAGGGAGGCACTGAAGCTTTCTTT.

In regard to this clone: An end of the junction differs from the germline gene, which may be a read error. Other DNA sequences in the sample encode the same CDR3. The V call is TRBV27, the J call TRBJ1-4; 7 bases are shared with TRBD1. Per the germline V gene, CDR1 is MNHEY and CDR2 is SMNVEV (reference sequence). There are 14 residues in the CDR3. CDR3: CASSFLQGNEKLFF. DNA for the CDR3: TGTGCCAGCAGTTTTTTACAGGGGAATGAAAAACTTTTTTTT.

This chain connects TRBV7-6 to TRBJ2-7; tentatively, D is TRBD1 (6 bases). From germline, CDR1 is SGHVS and CDR2 FNYEAQ. Trimming took 5 bases from V and 4 from J, leaving 18 bases between them. The CDR3 spans 15 residues. The CDR3 DNA follows: TGTGCCAGCAGCCCAACGGGGCAGGGGCTGTACGAGCAGTACTTC. Translating it yields CASSPTGQGLYEQYF.

This chain links TRBV5-4 with TRBJ2-3; the D gene is possibly TRBD1 (6 bases). The length of the CDR3 is 15 residues. Trimming took 1 base from V and 0 from J, leaving 9 bases between them. Germline loops: CDR1 SGHNT, CDR2 YYREEE (reference sequence). The CDR3 DNA reads as TGTGCCAGCAGCTTGATACAGGGTAGCACAGATACGCAGTATTTT. Amino acids: CASSLIQGSTDTQYF.

The gene calls are TRBV30 and TRBJ2-7; 8 bases map to TRBD1. With V trimmed by 7 bases and J by 6 bases, 8 bases remained unmatched. Germline-derived CDR1 and CDR2 are GTSNPN and SVGIG (reference sequence). The CDR3 loop spans 12 amino acids. Here the CDR3 reads CASGTGGLEQYF. DNA for the CDR3: TGTGCCTCCGGGACAGGTGGACTCGAGCAGTACTTC.

This chain uses TRBV5-4 with TRBJ1-2, with TRBD1 matching 9 bases. V was pared by 4 bases and J by 1 base, with 5 bases of the junction left unmatched. The CDR3 has 15 amino acids. Germline CDR1 is SGHNT and CDR2 is YYREEE (reference sequence). The CDR3 region is CASSARTGVNYGYTF. DNA for the CDR3: TGTGCCAGCAGCGCCAGGACAGGGGTTAACTATGGCTACACCTTC.

The chain recombines TRBV18 with TRBJ2-2, with 7 bases that match TRBD1. The CDR3 is 15 amino acids. The germline CDR1 and CDR2 sequences are KGHSH and LQKENI. With 8 bases clipped from V and 1 base from J, the junction kept 7 bases outside the gene matches. The DNA of the CDR3 is TGTGCCAGCGATCCCGGGACAGTGAACACCGGGGAGCTGTTTTTT. Translation: CASDPGTVNTGELFF.

The chain links TRBV4-1 to TRBJ2-7, with 10 bases matching TRBD2. Germline-derived CDR1 and CDR2 are MGHRA and YSYEKL. The trim removed 0 bases at V and 0 bases at J, leaving 20 bases unmatched. The CDR3 is 22 residues long. CDR3 coding DNA: TGCGCCAGCAGCCAAGAGGGCCGGGGGGCGAATCTAGCGGGAGCCTACTCCTACGAGCAGTACTTC. It codes for CASSQEGRGANLAGAYSYEQYF.

V and J are TRBV4-2 and TRBJ1-2; 11 nucleotides align to TRBD1. Looked up from germline, CDR1 is LGHNA and CDR2 is YNFKEQ. V was clipped by 0 bases and J by 2 bases; unmatched bases: 11. The CDR3 consists of 19 residues. This CDR3 is CASSQDNRDRGDFNYGYTF. Written as DNA, the CDR3 is TGTGCCAGCAGCCAAGATAACCGGGACAGGGGGGATTTCAACTATGGCTACACCTTC.

The chain employs TRBV4-2 and TRBJ2-4; D unclear. Germline lookup yields CDR1 LGHNA and CDR2 YNFKEQ. V was pared by 0 bases and J by 0 bases, with 6 bases between. This CDR3 is built from 15 residues. CDR3 region: CASSQDHLAKNIQYF. In nucleotides, the CDR3 is TGTGCCAGCAGCCAAGACCATTTAGCCAAAAACATTCAGTACTTC.

The chain employs TRBV6-6 and TRBJ2-5, with D perhaps TRBD2 (5 bases). Germline lookup yields CDR1 MNHNY and CDR2 SVGAGI (reference sequence). This CDR3 is 13 amino acids long. V was clipped by 6 bases and J by 4 bases, with 12 bases between them. The CDR3 DNA sequence: TGTGCCAGCAGCCGGGATTCTCGAGAGACCCAGTACTTC. Encoded protein: CASSRDSRETQYF.

This rearrangement joins TRBV28 to TRBJ2-5, with TRBD1 as a possible D gene (5 bases). V was cut by 2 bases and J by 6 bases, with 22 bases left in between. CDR1 and CDR2 (germline): MDHEN, SYDVKM. This CDR3 region has 17 residues. In nucleotides, the CDR3 is TGTGCCAGCAGTTTAGCCCCTGGGCAGGGCGTAGAAAAGACCCAGTACTTC. Translated: CASSLAPGQGVEKTQYF.

The genes are TRBV28 and TRBJ1-5; no reliable D call. Trimming shortened V by 3 bases and J by 4 bases, and 7 bases separated the two germline ends. CDR1 is MDHEN and CDR2 is SYDVKM in the germline V gene. The CDR3 runs 13 residues. The CDR3 nucleotides read TGTGCCAGCAGTTTGGAGGCGAATCAGCCCCAGCATTTT. This gives the protein CASSLEANQPQHF.

This chain connects TRBV28 to TRBJ2-1; possible D gene TRBD1, 6 bases. Germline CDR1 and CDR2: MDHEN and SYDVKM. The CDR3 extends over 16 amino acids. Trimming removed 0 bases from V and 4 bases from J, with 13 bases in between. CDR3 protein: CASSLWDTGLYNEQFF. DNA for the CDR3: TGTGCCAGCAGTTTATGGGATACAGGGTTATACAATGAGCAGTTCTTC.

V is TRBV10-3 and J is TRBJ1-5, with D perhaps matching TRBD1 (5 bases). The CDR3 spans 13 residues. Trimming cost V 3 bases and J 5 bases, with 8 bases left between them. The V gene's germline CDR1 is ENHRY and CDR2 SYGVKD. In DNA, the CDR3 is TGTGCCATCAGTGAACAGGAATATCAGCCCCAGCATTTT. Protein product: CAISEQEYQPQHF.

V is TRBV19 and J is TRBJ1-2; D unclear. V gave up 0 bases and J gave up 3 bases, with 20 bases separating them. Germline loops: CDR1 LNHDA, CDR2 SQIVND (reference sequence). CDR3 length equals 18 residues. The chain's CDR3 is CASSIEGRRPTEDYGYTF. DNA of the CDR3: TGTGCCAGTAGTATAGAAGGCAGACGACCCACCGAGGACTATGGCTACACCTTC.

The chain carries TRBV6-4 and TRBJ2-1, with D maybe TRBD2 (6 bases). V was trimmed by 0 bases and J by 0 bases, leaving 6 bases between them. Germline-derived CDR1 and CDR2 are MRHNA and SNTAGT. The CDR3 spans 15 residues. Here the CDR3 DNA reads TGTGCCAGCAGTGACTCAGCGGGCTCCTACAATGAGCAGTTCTTC. It codes for CASSDSAGSYNEQFF.

V and J are TRBV28 and TRBJ1-4; 12 bases map to TRBD1. The CDR3 extends over 16 amino acids. CDR1 and CDR2 (germline): MDHEN, SYDVKM. Unmatched junction bases numbered 5, after V lost 2 bases and J lost 7 bases. The chain's CDR3 is CASSLGTGGVGEKLFF. CDR3 DNA: TGTGCCAGCAGTTTAGGGACAGGGGGCGTAGGTGAAAAACTGTTTTTT.

This clone was seen a single time. The chain combines TRBV7-2 with TRBJ2-7; tentative D call: TRBD2 (7 bases). Between the trimmed V and J ends, which lost 4 bases and 5 bases, there was a span of 24 bases. This CDR3 region has 17 residues. Germline V gene data show CDR1 as SGHTA and CDR2 as FQGNSA. The CDR3 region is CASSSRGGAQGRDEQYF. The CDR3 nucleotides are TGTGCCAGCAGCTCTAGGGGGGGCGCCCAGGGTCGGGACGAGCAGTACTTC.

This chain joins TRBV19 and TRBJ1-1, with D tentatively TRBD1 (5 bases). The V gene lost 1 base and the J gene lost 8 bases, with 8 bases spanning the gap. Germline V gene sequence: CDR1 LNHDA, CDR2 SQIVND (reference sequence). The CDR3 has 12 residues. In DNA, the CDR3 is TGTGCCAGTAGTATAGGACAGAGGGAAGCTTTCTTT. It yields the protein CASSIGQREAFF.

This chain joins TRBV29-1 and TRBJ1-2, with TRBD1 matching 12 bases. Germline trimming cut 3 bases from V and 7 bases from J; bases unmatched to any gene: 9. The CDR3 loop spans 15 amino acids. Per the germline V gene, CDR1 is SQVTM and CDR2 is ANQGSEA. CDR3 DNA sequence: TGCAGCGTTGACACGTCGGGACAGGGGGCTAGTGGCTACACCTTC. Translating it yields CSVDTSGQGASGYTF.

This rearrangement joins TRBV7-2 to TRBJ2-1, with 7 bases matching TRBD2. The CDR3 is 11 residues long. J lost 14 bases, V lost 5 bases, and 6 bases had no gene match. Germline CDR1 is SGHTA and CDR2 is FQGNSA. The CDR3, as DNA: TGTGCCAGCAGCCTTACTAGCGTGGAGTTCTTC. Translated: CASSLTSVEFF.

The chain recombines TRBV27 with TRBJ2-7; possibly TRBD1 for D (6 bases). Per the germline V gene, CDR1 is MNHEY and CDR2 is SMNVEV (reference sequence). This CDR3 region has 14 residues. V was trimmed by 5 bases and J by 3 bases, leaving 14 bases between them. DNA of the CDR3: TGTGCCAGCAGTCCCCCCGGGACACTCTACGAGCAGTACTTC. It specifies CASSPPGTLYEQYF.

This clone turned up a few times. The gene calls are TRBV27 and TRBJ2-7, with 9 bases identical to TRBD2. Germline V lookup: CDR1 MNHEY, CDR2 SMNVEV (reference sequence). The CDR3 has 15 amino acids. V trimming: 3 bases; J trimming: 0 bases; junction bases outside the gene matches: 3. CDR3 bases: TGTGCCAGCAGTTTGACTAGCGGCTCCTCCTACGAGCAGTACTTC. Translating gives CASSLTSGSSYEQYF.

V usage is TRBV7-6 and J usage is TRBJ2-7, with D possibly TRBD2 on 7 matching bases. The CDR3 consists of 15 residues. V was clipped by 4 bases and J by 4 bases, with 17 bases between them. Germline assignment: CDR1 SGHVS and CDR2 FNYEAQ. Written as DNA, the CDR3 is TGTGCCAGCAGCTCGCAACAGGGAGGGCATTACGAGCAGTACTTC. Translating gives CASSSQQGGHYEQYF.

This rearrangement joins TRBV28 to TRBJ1-5, with D unclear. The V end was cut by 2 bases, the J end by 5 bases, with 4 bases between. Germline V gives CDR1 MDHEN, CDR2 SYDVKM. CDR3 length: 12 residues. Written as DNA, the CDR3 is TGTGCCAGCAGTTTAAGCCATCAGCCCCAGCATTTT. Amino acid sequence: CASSLSHQPQHF.

The gene calls are TRBV28 and TRBJ2-3; 9 bases match TRBD1. The CDR3 sequence is 15 residues long. Per the germline V gene, CDR1 is MDHEN and CDR2 is SYDVKM. Germline trimming cut 6 bases from V and 2 bases from J; bases unmatched to any gene: 6. CDR3 amino acids: CASRGTGTHTDTQYF. The CDR3 nucleotides are TGTGCCAGCAGAGGGACAGGGACCCACACAGATACGCAGTATTTT. The full variable domain, its missing parts supplied by reference TRBV28 and TRBJ2-3, is DVKVTQSSRYLVKRTGEKVFLECVQDMDHENMFWYRQDPGLGLRLIYFSYDVKMKEKGDIPEGYSVSREKKERFSLILESASTNQTSMYLCASRGTGTHTDTQYFGPGTRLTVL.